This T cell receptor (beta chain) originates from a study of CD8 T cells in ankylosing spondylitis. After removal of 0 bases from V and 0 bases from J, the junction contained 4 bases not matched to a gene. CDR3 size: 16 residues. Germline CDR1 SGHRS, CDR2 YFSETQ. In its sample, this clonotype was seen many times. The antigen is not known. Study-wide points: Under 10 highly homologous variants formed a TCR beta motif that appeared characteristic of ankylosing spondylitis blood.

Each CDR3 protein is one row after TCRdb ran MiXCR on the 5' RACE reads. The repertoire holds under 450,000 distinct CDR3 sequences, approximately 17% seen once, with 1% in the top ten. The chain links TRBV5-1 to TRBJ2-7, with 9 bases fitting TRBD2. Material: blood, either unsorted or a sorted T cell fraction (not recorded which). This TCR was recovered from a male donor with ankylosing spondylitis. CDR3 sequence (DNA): TGCGCCAGCAGCTTGGAAGGTAGCGGGAGCTCCTACGAGCAGTACTTC. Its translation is CASSLEGSGSSYEQYF.